The 30 T cell receptor beta chains below were found in one sample sequenced in a study of regulatory and conventional T cells in RAG deficiency. Libraries were prepared by immunoSEQ multiplex PCR; TCRdb keeps only in-frame clonotypes and omits some of them. The sample lists tens of thousands of clones; 90% were seen once. These data also featured in a second study, about regulatory T cells. From that paper: Amplification used 52 TRBV primers and 13 TRBJ primers.

Sequenced: CD8+ T cells sorted from blood. These TCRs come from a human donor in good health.

V gene TRBV5-1 combines with J gene TRBJ1-1; D is possibly TRBD1 (5 bases). The CDR3 loop spans 11 amino acids. The ends were cut back, 2 bases at V and 11 bases at J, with 10 bases in the middle. The germline CDR1 and CDR2 sequences are SGHRS and YFSETQ. The chain's CDR3 is CASSFGGMAFF. The CDR3, as DNA: TGCGCCAGCAGCTTCGGGGGTATGGCTTTCTTT.

The chain has TRBV11-3 and TRBJ2-7; no firm D call. The V and J ends lost 5 bases and 2 bases respectively, with 13 bases between them. The CDR3 spans 14 residues. The germline gives CDR1 SGHNT, CDR2 YENEEA. The CDR3 DNA follows: TGTGCCAGCAGCCCCGGCCATCTAACCTACGAGCAGTACTTC. Amino acids: CASSPGHLTYEQYF.

The chain recombines TRBV7-3 with TRBJ2-5; 9 nucleotides match TRBD2. This CDR3 spans 15 amino acids. V shed 5 bases and J 2 bases; nucleotides not matched to a gene: 6. Germline CDR1 reads SGHTA; CDR2 reads FQGTGA. The CDR3 sequence: CASSVSGGSQETQYF. The CDR3 DNA is TGTGCCAGCAGCGTTAGCGGGGGAAGTCAAGAGACCCAGTACTTC.

The chain couples TRBV11-1 to TRBJ2-5; D is unresolved. The CDR3 length is 14 residues. V gave up 1 base and J gave up 1 base, with 7 bases separating them. The V gene's germline CDR1 is SGHAT and CDR2 FQDESV (reference sequence). The CDR3 region is CASSLVSSQETQYF. As DNA, the CDR3 is TGTGCCAGCAGCTTAGTTAGCAGCCAAGAGACCCAGTACTTC.

This sequence joins TRBV4-1 and TRBJ2-1; 8 positions match TRBD1. This CDR3 has 14 residues. V shed 3 bases and J 7 bases; nucleotides not matched to a gene: 5. CDR1 is MGHRA and CDR2 is YSYEKL in the germline V gene. The CDR3 protein is CASSQMTGENEQFF. The DNA of the CDR3 is TGCGCCAGCAGCCAGATGACAGGGGAAAATGAGCAGTTCTTC.

The V gene is TRBV9, the J gene TRBJ2-1, with 11 bases fitting TRBD2. J was trimmed by 8 bases and V by 3 bases; bases with no gene match: 7. Germline loops: CDR1 SGDLS, CDR2 YYNGEE. This CDR3 is built from 15 residues. CDR3 in amino acids: CASSAGTSGLDEQFF. CDR3 sequence (DNA): TGTGCCAGCAGCGCCGGGACTAGCGGACTTGATGAGCAGTTCTTC.

This chain links TRBV27 with TRBJ2-7; D might be TRBD2 (6 bases). With 2 bases removed from V and 4 bases from J, the gap between germline ends came to 15 bases. This CDR3 is 15 amino acids long. From germline, CDR1 is MNHEY and CDR2 SMNVEV (reference sequence). As DNA, the CDR3 is TGTGCCAGCAGTTTAGGTTCCGGGAGTAGGTACGAGCAGTACTTC. Translating it yields CASSLGSGSRYEQYF.

The chain joins TRBV10-2 to TRBJ2-7, with 8 bases identical to TRBD1. This CDR3 region has 13 residues. Looked up from germline, CDR1 is WSHSY and CDR2 is SAAADI. V lost 4 bases, J lost 4 bases, and 3 bases stayed unmatched. CDR3 in DNA: TGCGCCAGCAGTGCAACAGGGGGATACGAGCAGTACTTC. Translated, it gives CASSATGGYEQYF.

The chain joins TRBV10-2 to TRBJ2-7, with D possibly matching TRBD2 (7 bases). Trimming pared 3 bases from V and 2 bases from J, leaving 17 bases between. This CDR3 spans 16 amino acids. Per germline, CDR1 WSHSY and CDR2 SAAADI. This chain's CDR3 is CASSESWAGAAYEQYF. DNA for the CDR3: TGCGCCAGCAGTGAATCGTGGGCGGGGGCTGCCTACGAGCAGTACTTC.

The count of this clone is one. In DNA, the CDR3 is TGTGCCAGCAGCCTAGGAGGCAGCGCGAATTCACCCCTCCACTTT. Translation: CASSLGGSANSPLHF. The genes are TRBV9 and TRBJ1-6; D is uncertain. Germline lookup yields CDR1 SGDLS and CDR2 YYNGEE. Trimming left V 4 bases short and J 7 bases short, with 15 bases between. The CDR3 is made up of 15 amino acids.

The chain joins TRBV11-2 to TRBJ2-3; maybe TRBD2 (5 bases). CDR3 length: 15 residues. Germline CDR1 reads SGHAT; CDR2 reads FQNNGV. Between the trimmed V and J ends, which lost 2 bases and 2 bases, there was a span of 11 bases. CDR3 DNA: TGTGCCAGCAGCTTAACTGACTACCTCACAGATACGCAGTATTTT. It translates to CASSLTDYLTDTQYF. Based on the CDR3 plus reference TRBV11-2 and TRBJ2-3, the full variable domain is EAGVAQSPRYKIIEKRQSVAFWCNPISGHATLYWYQQILGQGPKLLIQFQNNGVVDDSQLPKDRFSAERLKGVDSTLKIQPAKLEDSAVYLCASSLTDYLTDTQYFGPGTRLTVL.

This clone was counted a single time. The J gene is TRBJ2-7, the V gene TRBV11-2; 11 bases map to TRBD2. The CDR3 covers 15 residues. Looked up from germline, CDR1 is SGHAT and CDR2 is FQNNGV. V trimming: 5 bases; J trimming: 4 bases; junction bases outside the gene matches: 7. CDR3 protein: CASSIAGGSRYEQYF. The CDR3, as DNA: TGTGCCAGCAGCATAGCGGGAGGGAGCAGGTACGAGCAGTACTTC. Combining the CDR3 with reference TRBV11-2 and TRBJ2-7 gives the whole variable domain EAGVAQSPRYKIIEKRQSVAFWCNPISGHATLYWYQQILGQGPKLLIQFQNNGVVDDSQLPKDRFSAERLKGVDSTLKIQPAKLEDSAVYLCASSIAGGSRYEQYFGPGTRLTVT.

This chain uses TRBV29-1 with TRBJ2-1; D unclear. The V end lost 4 bases, the J end lost 7 bases, and 5 bases lay between the germline ends. Germline values: CDR1 SQVTM, CDR2 ANQGSEA. The CDR3 has 10 residues. The CDR3 bases are TGCAGCGTTGTAAGGAATGAGCAGTTCTTC. Translated, it gives CSVVRNEQFF.

The chain combines TRBV28 with TRBJ1-1; D may be TRBD1 (5 bases). Germline V gene data show CDR1 as MDHEN and CDR2 as SYDVKM. This CDR3 comprises 13 residues. With 1 base removed from V and 5 bases from J, the gap between germline ends came to 8 bases. In DNA form, the CDR3 reads TGTGCCAGCAGTTTATATGGGGGGACTGAAGCTTTCTTT. It translates to CASSLYGGTEAFF.

The chain is built from TRBV27 and TRBJ1-1; D remains ambiguous. This CDR3 has 14 residues. Trimming pared 2 bases from V and 4 bases from J, leaving 11 bases between. Per germline, CDR1 MNHEY and CDR2 SMNVEV (reference sequence). The CDR3 loop is CASSLRGRSTEAFF. CDR3 bases: TGTGCCAGCAGTTTACGTGGACGGAGCACTGAAGCTTTCTTT.

The V call is TRBV30, the J call TRBJ2-7; D may be TRBD2 (5 bases). CDR1 and CDR2 from the germline V gene are GTSNPN and SVGIG (reference sequence). V gave up 2 bases and J gave up 4 bases, with 12 bases separating them. The CDR3 has 13 amino acids. The CDR3 DNA sequence: TGTGCCTGGAGTATACTAGGCGGGTACGAGCAGTACTTC. Its protein is CAWSILGGYEQYF.

The chain recombines TRBV27 with TRBJ2-1; 14 positions agree with TRBD2. J lost 3 bases, V lost 6 bases, and 4 bases had no gene match. CDR3 size: 16 residues. Germline CDR1 MNHEY, CDR2 SMNVEV (reference sequence). CDR3 nucleotide sequence: TGTGCCAGCAGGGGACTAGCGGGAGACCTCTACAATGAGCAGTTCTTC. Translating it yields CASRGLAGDLYNEQFF.

The chain has TRBV6-6 and TRBJ2-1; a weak D match, TRBD2 (5 bases). The V and J ends lost 7 bases and 0 bases respectively, with 13 bases between them. CDR3 length: 15 residues. Germline CDR1 MNHNY, CDR2 SVGAGI (reference sequence). For the CDR3, the DNA is TGTGCCAGCACCCAAGGTGGGAGCTCCTACAATGAGCAGTTCTTC. Translating it yields CASTQGGSSYNEQFF.

The J gene is TRBJ2-7, the V gene TRBV7-6; D is ambiguous. This CDR3 comprises 12 residues. Germline assignment: CDR1 SGHVS and CDR2 FNYEAQ. Between the trimmed V and J ends, which lost 1 base and 7 bases, there was a span of 8 bases. CDR3 DNA: TGTGCCAGCAGCTTAGGAGGAAGGGAGCAGTACTTC. Protein: CASSLGGREQYF.

This chain joins TRBV5-6 and TRBJ2-1; TRBD2 matches at 10 bases. CDR1 SGHDT and CDR2 YYEEEE come from the germline V gene. This CDR3 contains 14 residues. The V and J ends lost 7 bases and 8 bases, in that order; junction bases with no gene match: 9. The CDR3 DNA reads TGTGCCAGCTTAGTAGCGGGAGGAGTAGATGAGCAGTTCTTC. This encodes CASLVAGGVDEQFF.

The chain joins TRBV10-3 to TRBJ1-2; D may be TRBD1 (5 bases). The CDR3 covers 16 residues. Germline V gives CDR1 ENHRY, CDR2 SYGVKD. Trimming pared 2 bases from V and 5 bases from J, leaving 18 bases between. CDR3 sequence (DNA): TGTGCCATCAGTGAGAATAATGGACAACCCATTTATGGCTACACCTTC. Translating it yields CAISENNGQPIYGYTF.

The chain links TRBV18 to TRBJ2-7, with TRBD1 matching over 9 bases. V shed 2 bases and J 3 bases; nucleotides not matched to a gene: 2. The CDR3 length is 14 residues. CDR1 and CDR2 (germline): KGHSH, LQKENI. The chain's CDR3 is CASSPETGGYEQYF. The DNA for the CDR3 is TGTGCCAGCTCACCAGAGACAGGGGGCTACGAGCAGTACTTC.

This clone came up once. The chain is built from TRBV2 and TRBJ1-1; a possible D gene is TRBD1 (6 bases). CDR3 length: 16 residues. V lost 7 bases, J lost 5 bases, and 23 bases lay in between. Looked up from germline, CDR1 is SNHLY and CDR2 is FYNNEI. For the CDR3, the DNA is TGTGCCAGCATCGGGGGCGCACTTCGAGAAGGTACTGAAGCTTTCTTT. It translates to CASIGGALREGTEAFF.

The rearrangement links TRBV20-1 to TRBJ2-7; D may be TRBD1 (5 bases). Trimming removed 6 bases at V and 3 bases at J, with 9 bases between. Germline values: CDR1 DFQATT, CDR2 SNEGSKA (reference sequence). The CDR3 has 11 amino acids. CDR3 coding DNA: TGCAGTGCGTGGACAATCTACGAGCAGTACTTC. Encoded protein: CSAWTIYEQYF.

The genes are TRBV19 and TRBJ1-5; 11 positions match TRBD1. The germline V gene has CDR1 LNHDA and CDR2 SQIVND (reference sequence). V gave up 5 bases and J gave up 7 bases; unmatched junction bases: 7. The CDR3 has 15 amino acids. In DNA, the CDR3 is TGTGCCAGTAGTTTGGACAGGGGGCGCGGGCAGCCCCAGCATTTT. Protein: CASSLDRGRGQPQHF.

This clone was recorded only once. J is TRBJ1-1 and V is TRBV25-1, with D uncertain. In germline, CDR1 is MGHDK, CDR2 SYGVNS. V shed 1 base and J shed 2 bases, with 11 bases lying between them. The CDR3 spans 15 residues. The CDR3: CASSELRETNTEAFF. The CDR3 coding sequence is TGTGCCAGCAGTGAATTGAGAGAGACAAACACTGAAGCTTTCTTT.

The chain couples TRBV19 to TRBJ2-1; D is unclear. V lost 3 bases to trimming and J lost 3 bases, with 6 bases between them. The germline V gene has CDR1 LNHDA and CDR2 SQIVND (reference sequence). The CDR3 has 13 residues. The CDR3 sequence is CASSMTNYNEQFF. The DNA for the CDR3 is TGTGCCAGTAGTATGACAAACTACAATGAGCAGTTCTTC.

The chain is built from TRBV13 and TRBJ2-2; possibly TRBD1 for D (5 bases). The V end was cut by 5 bases, the J end by 5 bases, with 15 bases between. CDR1 and CDR2 (germline): PRHDT, FYEKMQ (reference sequence). CDR3 size: 15 residues. In DNA, the CDR3 is TGTGCCAGCAGCCCCAGGGATAGGTCAACCGGGGAGCTGTTTTTT. Amino acid sequence: CASSPRDRSTGELFF.

The CDR3 DNA follows: TGTGCCAGCAGCTTGTTACCCCAGGGACTGATGTCTAGCACAGATACGCAGTATTTT. Amino acids: CASSLLPQGLMSSTDTQYF. The gene calls are TRBV5-6 and TRBJ2-3, with D possibly matching TRBD2 (6 bases). This CDR3 contains 19 residues. The germline V gene encodes CDR1 SGHDT and CDR2 YYEEEE. V shed 1 base and J shed 0 bases, with 21 bases lying between them.

The chain recombines TRBV11-3 with TRBJ2-3, with 8 bases lining up with TRBD2. Germline CDR1 SGHNT, CDR2 YENEEA. CDR3 length: 15 amino acids. After removal of 2 bases from V and 0 bases from J, the junction contained 1 base not matched to a gene. CDR3: CASSLRTSSTDTQYF. The DNA for the CDR3 is TGTGCCAGCAGCTTAAGGACTAGCAGCACAGATACGCAGTATTTT.